This T cell receptor (beta chain) was captured by sequencing in a study of radiotherapy plus CTLA-4 blockade in lung cancer. J gave up 3 bases and V 6 bases, and 4 bases lay outside the gene matches. CDR1 and CDR2 (germline): MNHNY, SVGAGI (reference sequence). This CDR3 has 14 residues. The repertoire was sequenced with immunoSEQ multiplex PCR; TCRdb's copy has only in-frame clones and lacks some. The sample shows 65,000 to 85,000 clones, approximately 76% of them seen only once. The clonotype originates from a human donor with non-small cell lung cancer whose response to radiotherapy plus ipilimumab could not be evaluated. Some clones in this sample may be carry-over from other donors' samples. The chain couples TRBV6-6 to TRBJ2-5; 10 positions agree with TRBD2. Sequenced here: peripheral blood, sampled from a patient treated with radiotherapy plus ipilimumab. The chain's CDR3 is CASRRLAGEETQYF. The CDR3 DNA reads TGTGCCAGCAGAAGACTAGCGGGCGAAGAGACCCAGTACTTC.